This TCR beta chain is from a study of blood T cells in healthy people across ages. This clonotype has a handful of counts. The CDR3 covers 13 residues. Trimming took 6 bases from V and 5 from J, leaving 13 bases between them. The germline gives CDR1 MNHEY, CDR2 SVGAGI. Next came a second PCR, run for about 7 to 11 cycles, which used a sample-barcoded 5' primer along with a J-beta primer mix. TCRdb called the 5' RACE reads again in MiXCR, with one record for every CDR3 protein. The data show 1.4 million or so distinct CDR3 sequences, 35% to 45% seen once. The sequence derives from a woman aged 18-29 years in good health. The gene calls are TRBV6-5 and TRBJ1-1; unclear D gene. Sequenced sample: blood. The DNA of the CDR3 is TGTGCCAGCAGGCCTTTCGAGGGAACTGAAGCTTTCTTT. Protein sequence: CASRPFEGTEAFF.